This TCR beta chain is drawn from a study of T-cell memory formation after mild COVID-19. Study summary: TCR clusters were largely donor specific.

General study points: CD4+ contracting clones were found mainly in CM and EM, and CD8+ ones in EMRA.

Looked up from germline, CDR1 is MGHRA and CDR2 is YSYEKL. V lost 0 bases to trimming and J lost 5 bases, with 13 bases between them. The length of the CDR3 is 15 residues. 5'RACE with constant-segment primers built TCRalpha and TCRbeta cDNA libraries with UMIs. TCRdb used MiXCR to reprocess the 5' RACE reads, holding one entry per CDR3 protein. The sample contains fewer than 140,000 distinct CDR3 sequences, over 10% of which appear only once. Concerning this clonotype itself: Antigen unknown.

The sample consisted of PBMCs or a T cell subset sorted from them (not recorded which). The clonotype was recovered from an adult woman who had mild COVID-19 (a few samples of this study predate the infection). Cell type and time point are not known. The chain combines TRBV4-1 with TRBJ2-5; D gene ambiguous. CDR3 in DNA: TGCGCCAGCAGCCAAGAAGGCCGGTTTGGGGAGACCCAGTACTTC. Its protein is CASSQEGRFGETQYF.